Detailed here is one TCR beta chain. Its antigen is as yet unknown. The data derive from a study of siplizumab effects on memory and regulatory T cells. Whole-study results and caveats: Alloreactive sequences tracing back to unstimulated CD4+ memory cells fell significantly with siplizumab.

The germline V gene encodes CDR1 SGHAT and CDR2 FQNNGV. The CDR3 contains 13 residues. Trimming took 0 bases from V and 3 from J, leaving 6 bases between them. The authors kept the mixed lymphocyte reaction cells in coculture at 37°C for six to seven days. Clones were read by immunoSEQ multiplex PCR, and TCRdb kept only the in-frame ones, dropping some. Seen here are 15,000 to 20,000 clones, roughly two fifths observed once, and the top ten hold approximately 5.7%. The specimen was CFSE-low (dividing) CD4+ T cells sorted from an allogeneic mixed lymphocyte reaction. This clonotype was sampled from a human donor in good health; the cells came from an allogeneic mixed lymphocyte reaction. Some clones in this sample may be carry-over from other donors' samples. The chain has TRBV11-2 and TRBJ2-7; D is unclear. The CDR3 protein is CASSLDQSYEQYF. CDR3 nucleotide sequence: TGTGCCAGCAGCTTAGATCAAAGCTACGAGCAGTACTTC.